This entry lists 7 T cell receptor beta chains sequenced from one sample in a study. From the RT-PCR reads, TCRdb called clonotypes with MiXCR, one entry per CDR3 protein. There are almost 700,000 distinct CDR3 sequences in the sample; approximately 15% occur only once, and 3.6% lies in the top ten. Material: memory CD4+ T cells from blood. All receptors derive from a female donor in good health, serving as a healthy control.

This clonotype was observed a few times. The J gene is TRBJ2-3, the V gene TRBV29-1; D unresolved. The V and J ends lost 7 bases and 4 bases respectively, with 9 bases between them. This CDR3 region has 11 residues. CDR1 and CDR2 from the germline V gene are SQVTM and ANQGSEA. The CDR3 is CSETEADTQYF. The DNA of the CDR3 is TGCAGCGAAACAGAGGCAGATACGCAGTATTTT.

This clonotype was observed at least ten times. The chain uses TRBV12-3 or TRBV12-4 and TRBJ1-5; 7 bases are shared with TRBD1. V lost 5 bases, J lost 5 bases, and 6 bases stayed unmatched. The CDR3 totals 14 residues. The CDR3, as DNA: TGTGCCAGCAGTGGACAGGTTGGAGATCAGCCCCAGCATTTT. Protein sequence: CASSGQVGDQPQHF.

The chain uses TRBV30 and TRBJ2-3; D assignment may be TRBD1 or TRBD2 (6 bases each). This CDR3 is built from 13 residues. The germline V gene has CDR1 GTSNPN and CDR2 SVGIG (reference sequence). The germline V and J ends were trimmed by 5 bases and 3 bases, with 12 bases remaining between them. DNA for the CDR3: TGTGCCTGGGGGCTAGGGGGGACAGATACGCAGTATTTT. Its translation is CAWGLGGTDTQYF.

J is TRBJ1-3 and V is TRBV20-1, with a tentative D call TRBD1 (6 bases). V was pared by 3 bases and J by 6 bases, with 18 bases between. The CDR3 extends over 15 amino acids. The V gene's germline CDR1 is DFQATT and CDR2 SNEGSKA (reference sequence). This CDR3 is CSASHYNREENTIYF. The DNA for the CDR3 is TGCAGTGCTAGTCATTATAACAGGGAAGAAAACACCATATATTTT.

This clonotype was seen a few times. The chain's CDR3 is CASSYTGPKYF. The CDR3 DNA reads as TGTGCCAGCAGTTATACAGGACCAAAGTACTTC. The chain couples TRBV6-2 or TRBV6-3 to TRBJ2-4; tentatively, D is TRBD1 (5 bases). The V gene's germline CDR1 is MNHEY and CDR2 SVGEGT. Trimming pared 3 bases from V and 14 bases from J, leaving 11 bases between. This CDR3 has 11 residues.

CDR3 bases: TGTGCCAGCAGCGCCGGACAGAGCCCCCATGGCTACACCTTC. Translated: CASSAGQSPHGYTF. V is TRBV12-3 or TRBV12-4 and J is TRBJ1-2, with a possible D match to TRBD1 (6 bases). The V end was cut by 6 bases, the J end by 6 bases, with 17 bases between. The CDR3 contains 14 residues.

At least ten counts were recorded for this clonotype. The chain uses TRBV12-3 or TRBV12-4 and TRBJ2-2; 13 positions match TRBD2. The V gene end was trimmed by 6 bases and the J gene end by 5 bases; junction bases not matched to a gene: 3. The CDR3 covers 15 residues. The CDR3 spells CASRRTSGRTGELFF. CDR3 DNA sequence: TGTGCCAGCAGACGGACTAGCGGGAGAACCGGGGAGCTGTTTTTT.